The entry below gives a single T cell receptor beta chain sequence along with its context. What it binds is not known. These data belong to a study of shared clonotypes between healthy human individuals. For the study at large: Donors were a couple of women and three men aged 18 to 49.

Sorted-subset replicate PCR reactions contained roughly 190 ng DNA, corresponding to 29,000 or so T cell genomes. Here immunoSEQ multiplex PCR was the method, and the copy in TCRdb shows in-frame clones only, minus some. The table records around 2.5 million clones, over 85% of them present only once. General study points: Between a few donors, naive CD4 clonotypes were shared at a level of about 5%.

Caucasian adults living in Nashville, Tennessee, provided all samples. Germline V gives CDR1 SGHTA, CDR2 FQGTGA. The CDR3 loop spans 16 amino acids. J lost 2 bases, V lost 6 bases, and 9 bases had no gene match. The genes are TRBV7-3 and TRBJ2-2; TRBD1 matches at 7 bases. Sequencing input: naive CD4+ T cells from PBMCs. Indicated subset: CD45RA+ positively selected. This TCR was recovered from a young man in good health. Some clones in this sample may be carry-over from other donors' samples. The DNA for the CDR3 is TGTGCCAGCAGGAGGGCCGGGACAGATAACACCGGGGAGCTGTTTTTT. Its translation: CASRRAGTDNTGELFF.